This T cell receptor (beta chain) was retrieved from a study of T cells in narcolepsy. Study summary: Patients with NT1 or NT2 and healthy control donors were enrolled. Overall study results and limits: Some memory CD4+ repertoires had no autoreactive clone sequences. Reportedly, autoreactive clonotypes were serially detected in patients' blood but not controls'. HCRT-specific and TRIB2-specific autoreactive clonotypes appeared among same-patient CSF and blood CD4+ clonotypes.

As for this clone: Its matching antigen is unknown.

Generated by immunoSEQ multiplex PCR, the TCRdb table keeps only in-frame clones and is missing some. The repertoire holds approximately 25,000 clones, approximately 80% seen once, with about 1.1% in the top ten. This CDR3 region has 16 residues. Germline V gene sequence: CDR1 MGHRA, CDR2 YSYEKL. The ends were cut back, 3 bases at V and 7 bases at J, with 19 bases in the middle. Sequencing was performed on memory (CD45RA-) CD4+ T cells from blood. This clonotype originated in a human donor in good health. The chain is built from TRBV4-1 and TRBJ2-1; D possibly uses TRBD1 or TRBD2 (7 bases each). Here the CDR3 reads CASSQVPGGRGNEQFF. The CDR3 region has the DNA TGCGCCAGCAGCCAGGTCCCGGGGGGCAGGGGGAATGAGCAGTTCTTC.